This T cell receptor (beta chain) was recovered during a study of T cell repertoires in cytomegalovirus infection. Study-wide background: An indication of both CMV infection and matching HLA type came from public TCR beta signatures. Broader study findings: HLA-C-restricted CMV-specific TCR beta clonotypes prevailed in the ex vivo response. The cumulative frequency of public TCR beta families identified carriers of CMV plus the relevant HLA.

This CDR3 region has 16 residues. Germline-derived CDR1 and CDR2 are SGHAT and FQNNGV. V was trimmed by 2 bases and J by 5 bases, leaving 19 bases between them. Of note for this clonotype: Its antigen is undetermined.

TCRdb analysed the reads with MiXCR anew, one entry per CDR3 protein. Of more than 400,000 distinct CDR3 sequences listed, less than 30% are singletons. This chain uses TRBV11-2 with TRBJ2-7; D unresolved. The specimen sequenced was PBMCs. This sequence originates from a human donor in good health (CMV status not recorded). Some clones in this sample may be carry-over from other donors' samples. CDR3 amino acids: CASSLRLSVWDHEQYV. CDR3 coding DNA: TGTGCCAGCAGCTTACGCCTCTCTGTGTGGGATCACGAGCAGTACGTC.